The rows below give T cell receptor beta chains drawn from one sample of a study of Ad26.COV2.S vaccination and SARS-CoV-2 variants. The assay was immunoSEQ multiplex PCR, and TCRdb's table has in-frame clones only and misses some. The sample lists fewer than 500,000 clones; roughly 89% were seen once. Specimen: peripheral blood, collected in a trial of Ad26.COV2.S vaccine versus placebo. These receptor sequences come from a person between 18 and 60 years old who received the Ad26.COV2.S COVID-19 vaccine or a placebo. Each CDR3 is given with its conserved first and last residue. D genes are given only for firm matches. Some rows mark clone size as missing; the rest say once, few, many or name a class of expanded clone.

V	size	J	D	DNA	CDR3
TRBV9	-	TRBJ2-1	-	TGTGCCAGCAGCGTAGTGGAGGTTGAGAATGAGCAGTTCTTC	CASSVVEVENEQFF
TRBV11-2	once	TRBJ1-1	-	TGTGCCAGCAGGAGTATAGGGGGGAACACTGAAGCTTTCTTT	CASRSIGGNTEAFF
TRBV18	-	TRBJ2-3	TRBD2	TGTGCCAGCTCACCGCGTACTCGGGGGGTCACAGATACGCAGTATTTT	CASSPRTRGVTDTQYF
TRBV18	-	TRBJ1-2	TRBD1	TGTGCCAGCTCACCTTCAGGGGGAGGGGATGGCTACACCTTC	CASSPSGGGDGYTF
TRBV6-2/TRBV6-3	-	TRBJ1-1	TRBD1	TGTGCCAGCAGTTACAGGGACAGTTTGAACACTGAAGCTTTCTTT	CASSYRDSLNTEAFF
TRBV7-2	-	TRBJ2-1	TRBD2	TGTGCCAGCAGCTTAGGCGGGGGGACTTTGAATGAGCAGTTCTTC	CASSLGGGTLNEQFF
TRBV4-3	-	TRBJ1-2	-	TGCGCCAGCAGCTCAGACAGTTCGCCGATGTATGGCTACACCTTC	CASSSDSSPMYGYTF
TRBV19	once	TRBJ1-2	-	TGTGCCAGTAGTATTTCGATTATATACAGGGTAGGCGGCTACACCTTC	CASSISIIYRVGGYTF
TRBV27	-	TRBJ1-2	-	TGTGCCAGCAGTTTATCGATCCGGACTCCCTTAGGCTACACCTTC	CASSLSIRTPLGYTF
TRBV10-3	-	TRBJ1-1	-	TGTGCCATCAGGCCTCAGGTGAACACTGAAGCTTTCTTT	CAIRPQVNTEAFF
TRBV18	once	TRBJ1-6	-	TGTGCCAGCTCACCGAGGACGGAAAATAATTCACCCCTCCACTTT	CASSPRTENNSPLHF
TRBV7-3	-	TRBJ2-5	-	TGTGCCAGCAGCTTAATAGGCAGAACCAGCCAAGAGACCCAGTACTTC	CASSLIGRTSQETQYF
TRBV4-1	-	TRBJ2-4	-	TGCGCCAGCAGCCAAGCGCCAAATCTAGCCAAAAACATTCAGTACTTC	CASSQAPNLAKNIQYF
TRBV12-5	-	TRBJ2-1	-	TGTGCTAGTGGTCCGGGAGATCAGGATGAGCAGTTCTTC	CASGPGDQDEQFF
TRBV19	-	TRBJ2-7	-	TGTGCCAGTACCCCCGGGGTAGGGGGGGCCTACGAGCAGTACTTC	CASTPGVGGAYEQYF
TRBV19	few	TRBJ2-1	TRBD1	TGTGCCAGTAGTATGGACAGGGGGGGGATCAATGAGCAGTTCTTC	CASSMDRGGINEQFF
TRBV5-1	-	TRBJ1-5	-	TGCGCCAGCAGCTTACGGGGGGGCAATCAGCCCCAGCATTTT	CASSLRGGNQPQHF
TRBV4-2	-	TRBJ1-3	-	TGTGCCAGCAGCCAAGAAGGGGGGGCAGGAAACACCATATATTTT	CASSQEGGAGNTIYF
TRBV9	-	TRBJ1-4	-	TGTGCCAGCAGCAAACTCGGACAGCCCTCAACTAATGAAAAACTGTTTTTT	CASSKLGQPSTNEKLFF
TRBV11-3	-	TRBJ2-3	TRBD2	TGTGCCAGCAGCTCTAGCGGGAGCACAGATACGCAGTATTTT	CASSSSGSTDTQYF
TRBV24-1	-	TRBJ2-1	TRBD2	TGTGCCACCAGTGGCTTGAGCGGGGACTCCAATGAGCAGTTCTTC	CATSGLSGDSNEQFF
TRBV6-2/TRBV6-3	-	TRBJ1-1	TRBD1	TGTGCCAGCAGTTTCTTTGGGGGACAGGTGAACACTGAAGCTTTCTTT	CASSFFGGQVNTEAFF
TRBV7-2	once	TRBJ2-1	-	TGTGCCAGCAGACCCCGGGACTTGACGTACAATGAGCAGTTCTTC	CASRPRDLTYNEQFF
TRBV5-5	-	TRBJ2-5	-	TGTGCCAGCAGCCTTACCCTGGCCCGAGAATGGGAGACCCAGTACTTC	CASSLTLAREWETQYF
TRBV12-2	-	TRBJ2-1	-	TGTGCAAGTCGCTTATTCGGGACTAGCGGGAGGGAGCTCAATGAGCAGTTCTTC	CASRLFGTSGRELNEQFF